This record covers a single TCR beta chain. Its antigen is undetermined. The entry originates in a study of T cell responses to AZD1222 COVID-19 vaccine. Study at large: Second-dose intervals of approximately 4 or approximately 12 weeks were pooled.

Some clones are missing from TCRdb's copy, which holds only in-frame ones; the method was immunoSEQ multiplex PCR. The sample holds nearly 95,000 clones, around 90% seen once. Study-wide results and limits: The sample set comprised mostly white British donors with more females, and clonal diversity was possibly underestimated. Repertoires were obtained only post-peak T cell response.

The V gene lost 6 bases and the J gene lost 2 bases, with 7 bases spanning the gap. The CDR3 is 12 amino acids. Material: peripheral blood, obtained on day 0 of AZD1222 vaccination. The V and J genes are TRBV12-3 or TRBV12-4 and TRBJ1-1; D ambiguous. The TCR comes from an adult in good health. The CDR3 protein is CASRGSNTEAFF. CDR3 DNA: TGTGCCAGCAGGGGATCTAACACTGAAGCTTTCTTT.